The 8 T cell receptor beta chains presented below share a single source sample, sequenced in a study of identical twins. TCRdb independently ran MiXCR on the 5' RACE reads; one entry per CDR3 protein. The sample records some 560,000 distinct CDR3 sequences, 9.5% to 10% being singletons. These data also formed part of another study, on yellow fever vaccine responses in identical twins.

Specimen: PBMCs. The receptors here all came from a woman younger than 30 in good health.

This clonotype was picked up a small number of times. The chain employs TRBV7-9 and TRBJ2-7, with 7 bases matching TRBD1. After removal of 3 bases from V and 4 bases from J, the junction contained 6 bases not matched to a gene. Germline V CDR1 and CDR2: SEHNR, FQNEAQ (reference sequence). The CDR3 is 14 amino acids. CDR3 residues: CASSLGDRRYEQYF. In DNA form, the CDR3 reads TGTGCCAGCAGCTTGGGGGACAGAAGATACGAGCAGTACTTC.

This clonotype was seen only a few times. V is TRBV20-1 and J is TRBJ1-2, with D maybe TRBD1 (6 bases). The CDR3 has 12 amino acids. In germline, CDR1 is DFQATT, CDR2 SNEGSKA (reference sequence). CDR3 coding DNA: TGCAACGCGAAGGGGGGTGTAGATGGCTACACCTTC. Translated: CNAKGGVDGYTF.

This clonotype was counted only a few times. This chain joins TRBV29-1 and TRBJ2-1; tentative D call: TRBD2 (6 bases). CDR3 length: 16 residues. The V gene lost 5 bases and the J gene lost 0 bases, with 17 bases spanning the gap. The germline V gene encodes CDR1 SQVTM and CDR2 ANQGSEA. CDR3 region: CSVQLSGGRSYNEQFF. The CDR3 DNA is TGCAGCGTTCAACTTAGCGGAGGTCGCTCCTACAATGAGCAGTTCTTC.

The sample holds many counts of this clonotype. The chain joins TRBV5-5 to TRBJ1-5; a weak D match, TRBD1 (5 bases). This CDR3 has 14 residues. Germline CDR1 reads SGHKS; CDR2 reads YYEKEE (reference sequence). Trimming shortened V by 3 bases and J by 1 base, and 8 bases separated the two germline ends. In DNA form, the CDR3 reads TGTGCCAGCAGCTGGGGGGACAGCAATCAGCCCCAGCATTTT. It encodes CASSWGDSNQPQHF.

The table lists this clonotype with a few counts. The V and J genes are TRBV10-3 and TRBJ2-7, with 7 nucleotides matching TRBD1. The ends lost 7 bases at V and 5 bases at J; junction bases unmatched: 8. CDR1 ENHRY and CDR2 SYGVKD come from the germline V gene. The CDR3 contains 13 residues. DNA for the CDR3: TGTGCCATCACCCGGACAGGAGGTAACGAGCAGTACTTC. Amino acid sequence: CAITRTGGNEQYF.

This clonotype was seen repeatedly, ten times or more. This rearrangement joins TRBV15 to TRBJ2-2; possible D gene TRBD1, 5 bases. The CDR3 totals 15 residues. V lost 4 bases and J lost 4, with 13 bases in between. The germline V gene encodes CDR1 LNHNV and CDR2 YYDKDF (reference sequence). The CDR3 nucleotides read TGTGCCACCAGCATTAACAGGCTGGTCACCGGGGAGCTGTTTTTT. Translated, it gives CATSINRLVTGELFF.

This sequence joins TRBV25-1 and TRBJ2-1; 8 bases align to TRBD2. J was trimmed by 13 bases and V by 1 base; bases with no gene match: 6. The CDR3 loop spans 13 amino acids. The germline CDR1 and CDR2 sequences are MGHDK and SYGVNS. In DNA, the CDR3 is TGTGCCAGCAGTGAATTGGGACTAGGGACCCAGTTCTTC. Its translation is CASSELGLGTQFF.

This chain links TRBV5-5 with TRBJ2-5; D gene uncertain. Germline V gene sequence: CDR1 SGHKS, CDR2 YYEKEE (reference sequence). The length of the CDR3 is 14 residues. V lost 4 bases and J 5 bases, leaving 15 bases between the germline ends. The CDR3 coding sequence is TGTGCCAGCAGCCCGCGATCGAACGCGGAGACCCAGTACTTC. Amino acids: CASSPRSNAETQYF.